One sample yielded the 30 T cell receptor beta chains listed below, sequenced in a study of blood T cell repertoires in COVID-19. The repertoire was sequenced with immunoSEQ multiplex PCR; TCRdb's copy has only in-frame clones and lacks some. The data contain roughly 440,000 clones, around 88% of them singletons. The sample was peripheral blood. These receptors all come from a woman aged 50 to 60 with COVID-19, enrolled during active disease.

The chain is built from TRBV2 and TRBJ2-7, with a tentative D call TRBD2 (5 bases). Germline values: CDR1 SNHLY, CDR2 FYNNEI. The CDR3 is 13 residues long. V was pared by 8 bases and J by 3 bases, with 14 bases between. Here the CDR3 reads CASGLGSFYEQYF. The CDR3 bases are TGTGCCAGCGGACTGGGCAGTTTCTACGAGCAGTACTTC.

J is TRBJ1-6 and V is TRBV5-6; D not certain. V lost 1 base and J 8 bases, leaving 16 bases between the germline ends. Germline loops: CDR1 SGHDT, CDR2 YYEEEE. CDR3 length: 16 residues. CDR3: CASSLLGLSVDSPLHF. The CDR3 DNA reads TGTGCCAGCAGCTTGTTAGGACTGAGCGTGGATTCACCCCTCCACTTT.

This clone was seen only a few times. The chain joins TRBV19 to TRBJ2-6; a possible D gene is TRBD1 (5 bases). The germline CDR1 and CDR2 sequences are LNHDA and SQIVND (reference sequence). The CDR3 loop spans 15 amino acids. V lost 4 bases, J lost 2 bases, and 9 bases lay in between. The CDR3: CASSKQVPGANVLTF. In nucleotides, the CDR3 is TGTGCCAGTAGTAAACAGGTTCCTGGGGCCAACGTCCTGACTTTC.

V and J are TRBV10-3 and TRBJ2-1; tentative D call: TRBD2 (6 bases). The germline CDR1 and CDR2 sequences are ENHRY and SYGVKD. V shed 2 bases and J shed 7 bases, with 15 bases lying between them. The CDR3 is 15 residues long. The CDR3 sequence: CAISEPGLLTNEQFF. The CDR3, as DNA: TGTGCCATCAGTGAGCCGGGACTCCTAACGAATGAGCAGTTCTTC.

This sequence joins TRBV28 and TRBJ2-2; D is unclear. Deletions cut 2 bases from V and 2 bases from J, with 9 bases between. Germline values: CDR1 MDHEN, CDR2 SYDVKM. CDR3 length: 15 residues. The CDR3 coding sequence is TGTGCCAGCAGTTTAGTTGCGCCCAACACCGGGGAGCTGTTTTTT. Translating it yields CASSLVAPNTGELFF.

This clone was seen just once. This chain's CDR3 is CASSPIITGHSYGYTF. CDR3 DNA: TGTGCCAGCAGCCCTATCATTACAGGGCATTCTTATGGCTACACCTTC. The J gene is TRBJ1-2, the V gene TRBV14, with D possibly matching TRBD1 (6 bases). This CDR3 is built from 16 residues. Germline CDR1 reads SGHDN; CDR2 reads FVKESK. The ends were cut back, 4 bases at V and 5 bases at J, with 20 bases in the middle.

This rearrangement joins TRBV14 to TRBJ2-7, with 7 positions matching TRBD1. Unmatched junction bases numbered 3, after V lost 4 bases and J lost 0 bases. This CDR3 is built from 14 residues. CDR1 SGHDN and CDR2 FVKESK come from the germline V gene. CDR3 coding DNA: TGTGCCAGCAGCCGGGACAGTTACTCCTACGAGCAGTACTTC. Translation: CASSRDSYSYEQYF. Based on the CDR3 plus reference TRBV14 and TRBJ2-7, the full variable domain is EAGVTQFPSHSVIEKGQTVTLRCDPISGHDNLYWYRRVMGKEIKFLLHFVKESKQDESGMPNNRFLAERTGGTYSTLKVQPAELEDSGVYFCASSRDSYSYEQYFGPGTRLTVT.

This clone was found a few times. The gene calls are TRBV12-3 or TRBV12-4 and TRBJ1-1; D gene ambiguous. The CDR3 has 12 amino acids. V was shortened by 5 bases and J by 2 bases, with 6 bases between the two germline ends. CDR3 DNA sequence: TGTGCCAGCAGTCGTTCTAACACTGAAGCTTTCTTT. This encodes CASSRSNTEAFF.

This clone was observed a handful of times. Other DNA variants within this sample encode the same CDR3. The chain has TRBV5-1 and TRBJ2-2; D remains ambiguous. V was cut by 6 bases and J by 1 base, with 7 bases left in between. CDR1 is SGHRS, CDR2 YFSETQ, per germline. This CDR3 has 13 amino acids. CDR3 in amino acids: CASNSQNTGELFF. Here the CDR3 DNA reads TGCGCCAGCAACAGCCAGAACACCGGGGAGCTGTTTTTT.

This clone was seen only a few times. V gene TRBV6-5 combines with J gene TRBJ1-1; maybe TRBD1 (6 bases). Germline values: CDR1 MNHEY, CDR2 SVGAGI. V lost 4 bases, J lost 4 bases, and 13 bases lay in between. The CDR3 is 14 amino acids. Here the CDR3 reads CASSSPGDLTEAFF. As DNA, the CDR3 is TGTGCCAGCAGTTCTCCAGGGGATCTCACTGAAGCTTTCTTT.

The CDR3 region is CASSPTRGHTEAFF. The CDR3 nucleotides read TGTGCCAGCAGCCCTACCAGGGGGCACACTGAAGCTTTCTTT. The chain has TRBV11-2 and TRBJ1-1, with 8 bases lining up with TRBD1. Germline V lookup: CDR1 SGHAT, CDR2 FQNNGV. With 5 bases clipped from V and 3 bases from J, the junction kept 5 bases outside the gene matches. The CDR3 is 14 residues long.

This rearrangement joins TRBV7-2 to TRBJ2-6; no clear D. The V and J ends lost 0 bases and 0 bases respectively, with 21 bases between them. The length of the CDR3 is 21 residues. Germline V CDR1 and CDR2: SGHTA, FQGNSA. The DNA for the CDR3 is TGTGCCAGCAGCTTAGCTCTTATGGTTGAAGCGCCTCACTCTGGGGCCAACGTCCTGACTTTC. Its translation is CASSLALMVEAPHSGANVLTF.

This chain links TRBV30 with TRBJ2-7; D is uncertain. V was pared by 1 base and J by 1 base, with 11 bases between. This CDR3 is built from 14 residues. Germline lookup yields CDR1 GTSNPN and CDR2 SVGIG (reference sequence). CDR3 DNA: TGTGCCTGGAGTGGGTACGGTGTATCCTACGAGCAGTACTTC. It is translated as CAWSGYGVSYEQYF.

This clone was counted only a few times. The CDR3 nucleotides read TGTGCCAGCAGCTTAGAGGGACAGGGTAGTGAAGCTTTCTTT. Its protein is CASSLEGQGSEAFF. V usage is TRBV7-2 and J usage is TRBJ1-1, with 9 positions matching TRBD1. Germline values: CDR1 SGHTA, CDR2 FQGNSA. The CDR3 covers 14 residues. Trimming removed 1 base from V and 7 bases from J; junction bases left unmatched: 4.

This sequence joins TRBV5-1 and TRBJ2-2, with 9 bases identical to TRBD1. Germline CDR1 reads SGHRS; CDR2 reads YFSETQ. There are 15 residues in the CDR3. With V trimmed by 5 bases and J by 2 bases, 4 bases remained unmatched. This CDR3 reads CASRDRGDNTGELFF. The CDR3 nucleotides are TGCGCCAGCAGGGACAGGGGAGATAACACCGGGGAGCTGTTTTTT.

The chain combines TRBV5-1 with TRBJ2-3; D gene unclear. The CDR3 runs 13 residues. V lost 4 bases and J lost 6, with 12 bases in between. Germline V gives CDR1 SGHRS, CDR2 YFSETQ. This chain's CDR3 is CASSGSSFDTQYF. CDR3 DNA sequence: TGCGCCAGCAGCGGCTCTAGTTTTGATACGCAGTATTTT.

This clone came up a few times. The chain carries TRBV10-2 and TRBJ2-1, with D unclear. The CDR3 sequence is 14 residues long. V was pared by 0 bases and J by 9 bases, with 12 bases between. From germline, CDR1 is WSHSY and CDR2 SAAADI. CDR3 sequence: CASSESPRRGEQFF. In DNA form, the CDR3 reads TGCGCCAGCAGTGAGTCTCCCCGGAGAGGTGAGCAGTTCTTC.

The CDR3 DNA reads as TGTGCCAGCAGTCCGCTAACAGGGCGAGCTTTCTTT. Its translation: CASSPLTGRAFF. The chain carries TRBV27 and TRBJ1-1; D is perhaps TRBD1 (6 bases). The CDR3 is made up of 12 amino acids. Germline CDR1 is MNHEY and CDR2 is SMNVEV (reference sequence). The ends were cut back, 5 bases at V and 10 bases at J, with 14 bases in the middle.

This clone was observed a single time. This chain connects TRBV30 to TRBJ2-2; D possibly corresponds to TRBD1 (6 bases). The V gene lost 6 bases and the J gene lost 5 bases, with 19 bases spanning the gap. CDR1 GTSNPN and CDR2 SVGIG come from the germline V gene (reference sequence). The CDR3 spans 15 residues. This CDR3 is CACPPRGFRTGELFF. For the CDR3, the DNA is TGTGCCTGCCCCCCGAGGGGGTTTAGGACCGGGGAGCTGTTTTTT.

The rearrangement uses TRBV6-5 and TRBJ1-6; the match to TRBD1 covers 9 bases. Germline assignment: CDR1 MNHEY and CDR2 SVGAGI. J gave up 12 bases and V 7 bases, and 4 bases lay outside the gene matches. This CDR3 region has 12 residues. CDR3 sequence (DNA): TGTGCCAGCAAAGGGACAGGGTTACCCCTCCACTTT. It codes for CASKGTGLPLHF.

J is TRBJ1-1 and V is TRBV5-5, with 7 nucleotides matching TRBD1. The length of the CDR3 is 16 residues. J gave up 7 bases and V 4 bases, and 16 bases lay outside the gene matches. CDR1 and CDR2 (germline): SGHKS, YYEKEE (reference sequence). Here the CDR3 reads CASSGPGQWERDEAFF. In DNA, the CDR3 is TGTGCCAGCAGCGGACCGGGACAGTGGGAGAGGGATGAAGCTTTCTTT. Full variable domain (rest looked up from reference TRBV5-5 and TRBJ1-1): DAGVTQSPTHLIKTRGQQVTLRCSPISGHKSVSWYQQVLGQGPQFIFQYYEKEERGRGNFPDRFSARQFPNYSSELNVNALLLGDSALYLCASSGPGQWERDEAFFGQGTRLTVV.

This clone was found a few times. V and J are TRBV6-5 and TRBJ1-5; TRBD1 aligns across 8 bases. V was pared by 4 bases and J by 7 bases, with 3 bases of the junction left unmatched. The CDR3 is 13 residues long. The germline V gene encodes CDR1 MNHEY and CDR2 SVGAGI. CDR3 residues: CASSSTGVQPQHF. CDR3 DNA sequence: TGTGCCAGCAGTTCGACAGGGGTGCAGCCCCAGCATTTT.

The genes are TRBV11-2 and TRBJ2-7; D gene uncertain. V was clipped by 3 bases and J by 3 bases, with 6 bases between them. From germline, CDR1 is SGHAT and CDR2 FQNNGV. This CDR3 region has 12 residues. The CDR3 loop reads CASSFGFYEQYF. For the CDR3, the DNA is TGTGCCAGCAGCTTCGGTTTCTACGAGCAGTACTTC.

The CDR3 coding sequence is TGTGCCAGCAGTGATCGGGGGGTGCAGGCTAATGAAAAACTGTTTTTT. It yields the protein CASSDRGVQANEKLFF. The chain combines TRBV2 with TRBJ1-4, with D possibly being TRBD1 (5 bases). From germline, CDR1 is SNHLY and CDR2 FYNNEI. The CDR3 is 16 residues long. V lost 3 bases to trimming and J lost 3 bases, with 14 bases between them.

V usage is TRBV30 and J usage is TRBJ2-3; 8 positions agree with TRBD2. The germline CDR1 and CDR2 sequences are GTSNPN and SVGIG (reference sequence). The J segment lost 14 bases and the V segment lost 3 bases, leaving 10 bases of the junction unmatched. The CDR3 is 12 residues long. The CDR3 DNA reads TGTGCCTGGAGCGGGGGGGCCGATCGCCCGTATTTT. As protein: CAWSGGADRPYF.

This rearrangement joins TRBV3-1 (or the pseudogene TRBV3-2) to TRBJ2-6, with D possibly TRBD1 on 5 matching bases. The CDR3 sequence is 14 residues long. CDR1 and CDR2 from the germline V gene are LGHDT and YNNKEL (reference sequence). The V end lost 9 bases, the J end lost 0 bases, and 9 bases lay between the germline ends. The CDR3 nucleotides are TGTGCCAGGGGGCTCCACTCTGGGGCCAACGTCCTGACTTTC. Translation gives CARGLHSGANVLTF.

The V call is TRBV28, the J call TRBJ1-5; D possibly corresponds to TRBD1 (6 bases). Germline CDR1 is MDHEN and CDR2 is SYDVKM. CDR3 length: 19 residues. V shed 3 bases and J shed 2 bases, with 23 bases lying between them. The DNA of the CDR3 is TGTGCCAGCAGTTTTTCACCCTCAAGGGGGGGGCTCGGCAATCAGCCCCAGCATTTT. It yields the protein CASSFSPSRGGLGNQPQHF.

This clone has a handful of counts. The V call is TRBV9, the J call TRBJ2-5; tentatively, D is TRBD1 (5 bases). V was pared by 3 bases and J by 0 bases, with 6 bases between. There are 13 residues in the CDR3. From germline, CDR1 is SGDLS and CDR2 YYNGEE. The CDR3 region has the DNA TGTGCCAGCAGCGGACAGTACCAAGAGACCCAGTACTTC. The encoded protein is CASSGQYQETQYF.

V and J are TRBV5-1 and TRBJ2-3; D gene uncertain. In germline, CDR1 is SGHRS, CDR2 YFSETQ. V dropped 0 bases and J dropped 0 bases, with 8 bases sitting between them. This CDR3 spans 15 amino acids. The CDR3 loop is CASSLGETSTDTQYF. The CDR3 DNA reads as TGCGCCAGCAGCTTGGGTGAGACTAGCACAGATACGCAGTATTTT.

The CDR3 coding sequence is TGTGCCAGCAGCTGGACAGGGGGCAACTATGGCTACACCTTC. This sequence encodes CASSWTGGNYGYTF. This sequence joins TRBV5-4 and TRBJ1-2; 11 bases line up with TRBD1. The germline V gene encodes CDR1 SGHNT and CDR2 YYREEE (reference sequence). The CDR3 runs 14 residues. V was pared by 3 bases and J by 2 bases, with 0 bases of the junction left unmatched.